This record concerns one TCR beta chain sequence. Ten or more counts support this clonotype. No cognate antigen has been identified for it. No base quality values were provided; no much bigger clone lies one nucleotide off. To demonstrate the VDJtools post-analysis software, TCR beta repertoires were profiled from the peripheral blood of more than ten young patients with multiple sclerosis. The patients with multiple sclerosis were children and adolescents between about 6 and 16 years of age. These data originate in a study of post-analysis software for immune sequencing data (dated by TCRdb to the mid-2010s). About the investigation overall: Relapsing-remitting, secondary progressive and progressive-relapsing multiple sclerosis were recorded as disease courses, and subtype annotation was lacking for some patients. The patient repertoires were set against under 13 previously published healthy control repertoires from donors whose ages ranged from roughly 6 to 25 years. A subset of samples was prepared in parallel using single-end sample barcoding, then pooled and co-amplified after Illumina adapter ligation. Overall study results and their limits: Roughly 5 TRBV segments, including TRBV5-6, TRBV5-1 and TRBV20-1, were significantly more frequent in patients than controls. When samples were clustered directly using the F measure, samples prepared in the same batch co-clustered strongly, which prompted a batch-effect correction. The multiple sclerosis patient group was slightly younger than the control group. Normalized Chao1 diversity was significantly lower in multiple sclerosis patients than controls, suggesting substantial peripheral T-cell clonal expansion.

The library was made by PCR. The reads were generated on an Illumina HiSeq 2500. Unique molecular identifiers were incorporated into TCR beta cDNA libraries to reduce PCR and sequencing biases. About 0.5 million cDNA molecules were obtained for every 1 to 10 million input T cells, so each molecule roughly corresponded to one T cell. The patient libraries were prepared and sequenced using the same protocol as the earlier healthy control dataset. Samples belonging to the same batch were prepared together, multiplexed and sequenced on a shared HiSeq lane. The original pipeline was this. Raw barcoded reads were processed with MIGEC, discarding single-read molecular identifier groups before consensus assembly and CDR3 extraction. VDJtools was used for post-analysis of the clonotype tables, and diversity was normalized by down-sampling every dataset to the size of the smallest sample. Repertoire overlap clustering matched CDR3 amino acid but not nucleotide sequences to correct batch-related cross-sample contamination. TCRdb redid the processing of the public reads, applying fastp at Q25 and MiXCR, and retained in-frame beta chains. Each record represents a unique CDR3 protein, reported with the most common genes and DNA among its rows. For this entry, the V and J calls and clone size follow TCRdb and not the study's own pipeline. In all, the sample holds a few hundred thousand distinct CDR3 sequences, and roughly 34% of those were seen once. Jointly, the top ten make up 6% of the sample.

The CDR3 goes from the cysteine to the phenylalanine over 13 residues. The DNA shown is the 39-base CDR3, in frame from base 1. Looking up the germline V gene yields CDR1 SGHTA and CDR2 FQGTGA. V was cut back by 3 bases and J by 6 bases, leaving a gap of 11 bases between them. The sequenced sample was blood. The chain couples TRBV7-3 to TRBJ1-2; TRBD1 is possibly the D segment (5 matching bases). This TCR came from a girl between 2 and 17 years old with multiple sclerosis. CDR3 reads: CASSLGGADGYTF. DNA sequence: TGTGCCAGCAGCTTGGGAGGGGCCGATGGCTACACCTTC.